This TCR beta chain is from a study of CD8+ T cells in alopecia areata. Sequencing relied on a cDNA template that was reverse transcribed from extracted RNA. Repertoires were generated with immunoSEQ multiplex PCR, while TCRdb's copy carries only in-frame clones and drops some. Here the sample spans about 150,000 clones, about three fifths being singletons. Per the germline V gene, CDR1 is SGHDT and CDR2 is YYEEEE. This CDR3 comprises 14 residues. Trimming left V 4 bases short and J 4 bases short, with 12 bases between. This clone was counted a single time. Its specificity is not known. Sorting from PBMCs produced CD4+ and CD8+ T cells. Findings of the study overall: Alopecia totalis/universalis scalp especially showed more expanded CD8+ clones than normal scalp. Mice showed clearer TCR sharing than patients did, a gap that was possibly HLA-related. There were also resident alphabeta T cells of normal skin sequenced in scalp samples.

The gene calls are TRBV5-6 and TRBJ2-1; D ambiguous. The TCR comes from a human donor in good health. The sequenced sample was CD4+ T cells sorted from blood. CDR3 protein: CASSPPNSYNEQFF. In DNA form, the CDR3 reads TGTGCCAGCAGCCCCCCGAACAGTTACAATGAGCAGTTCTTC.